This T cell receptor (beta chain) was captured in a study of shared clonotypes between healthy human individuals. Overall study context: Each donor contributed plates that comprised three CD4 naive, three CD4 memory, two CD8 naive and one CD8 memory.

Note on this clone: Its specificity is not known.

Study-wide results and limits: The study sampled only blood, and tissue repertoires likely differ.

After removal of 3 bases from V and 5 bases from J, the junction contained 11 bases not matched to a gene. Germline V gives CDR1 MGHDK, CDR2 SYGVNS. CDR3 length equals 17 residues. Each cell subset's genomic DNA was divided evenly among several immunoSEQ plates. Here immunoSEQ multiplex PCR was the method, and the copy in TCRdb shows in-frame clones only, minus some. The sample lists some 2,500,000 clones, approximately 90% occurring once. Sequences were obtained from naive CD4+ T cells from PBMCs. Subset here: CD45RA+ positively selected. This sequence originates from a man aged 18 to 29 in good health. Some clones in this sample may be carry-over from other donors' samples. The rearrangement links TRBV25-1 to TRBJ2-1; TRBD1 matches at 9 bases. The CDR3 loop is CASSDQSQGALDNEQFF. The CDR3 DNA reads TGTGCCAGCAGTGACCAATCACAGGGGGCACTAGACAATGAGCAGTTCTTC.